These 20 T cell receptor beta chains came from one sample sequenced in a study of blood T cell repertoires in COVID-19. Clones were sequenced by immunoSEQ multiplex PCR, and TCRdb holds only the in-frame ones, with some missing. This sample has some 400,000 clones; approximately 89% occur once, and the top ten carry 1.5% to 2%. The sequencing input was PBMCs or T cells enriched from blood (not recorded which). The receptors here all came from a woman aged 25 to 39 who had recovered from COVID-19.

J is TRBJ1-2 and V is TRBV4-1; tentatively, D is TRBD1 (6 bases). This CDR3 has 16 amino acids. Deletions cut 2 bases from V and 6 bases from J, with 19 bases between. CDR1 and CDR2 from the germline V gene are MGHRA and YSYEKL. The CDR3 spells CASSQNTRGALNGYTF. The CDR3 nucleotides read TGCGCCAGCAGCCAAAATACCCGGGGGGCGCTTAATGGCTACACCTTC.

CDR3 bases: TGTGCCAGCAGCTTAACGACAGGGTCTAAAGCTTTCTTT. The encoded protein is CASSLTTGSKAFF. The chain combines TRBV11-2 with TRBJ1-1; 7 bases align to TRBD1. Germline CDR1 is SGHAT and CDR2 is FQNNGV. The trim removed 2 bases at V and 9 bases at J, leaving 6 bases unmatched. CDR3 length equals 13 residues.

The chain carries TRBV15 and TRBJ1-1, with 7 bases matching TRBD1. The CDR3 is 14 residues long. V gave up 3 bases and J gave up 0 bases; unmatched junction bases: 1. Germline values: CDR1 LNHNV, CDR2 YYDKDF (reference sequence). The CDR3 DNA follows: TGTGCCACCAGCAGGGGACAGTTGAACACTGAAGCTTTCTTT. This codes for CATSRGQLNTEAFF.

The rearrangement joins TRBV19 to TRBJ1-1; D is possibly TRBD1 (5 bases). Germline V lookup: CDR1 LNHDA, CDR2 SQIVND (reference sequence). Trimming left V 2 bases short and J 4 bases short, with 23 bases between. The CDR3 runs 18 residues. The chain's CDR3 is CASSILPTLPGLGTEAFF. The CDR3 nucleotides read TGTGCCAGTAGTATACTCCCCACTCTGCCAGGGTTGGGCACTGAAGCTTTCTTT. The full variable domain, in which reference TRBV19 and TRBJ1-1 provide the parts outside the CDR3, is DGGITQSPKYLFRKEGQNVTLSCEQNLNHDAMYWYRQDPGQGLRLIYYSQIVNDFQKGDIAEGYSVSREKKESFPLTVTSAQKNPTAFYLCASSILPTLPGLGTEAFFGQGTRLTVV.

This clone was recorded once. This sequence joins TRBV27 and TRBJ2-5; 9 positions match TRBD1. Germline values: CDR1 MNHEY, CDR2 SMNVEV (reference sequence). With V trimmed by 6 bases and J by 5 bases, 10 bases remained unmatched. This CDR3 comprises 15 residues. CDR3 DNA sequence: TGTGCCAGCAGAACTACAGGGGGCTCTAAGGAGACCCAGTACTTC. Its translation is CASRTTGGSKETQYF.

V gene TRBV25-1 combines with J gene TRBJ2-3; a weak D match, TRBD1 (5 bases). The V gene lost 1 base and the J gene lost 9 bases, with 11 bases spanning the gap. In germline, CDR1 is MGHDK, CDR2 SYGVNS. This CDR3 spans 13 amino acids. CDR3 protein: CASSEFKQGTQYF. For the CDR3, the DNA is TGTGCCAGCAGTGAATTTAAGCAGGGCACGCAGTATTTT.

The chain carries TRBV29-1 and TRBJ2-7; TRBD1 is a possible D gene (6 bases). This CDR3 spans 12 amino acids. V lost 3 bases, J lost 6 bases, and 12 bases lay in between. Germline V CDR1 and CDR2: SQVTM, ANQGSEA. The CDR3 nucleotides are TGCAGCGTTGAGACAGGTTCGGGCGAGCAGTACTTC. Protein: CSVETGSGEQYF.

V is TRBV28 and J is TRBJ2-5; 10 nucleotides match TRBD1. CDR3 length equals 16 residues. Germline lookup yields CDR1 MDHEN and CDR2 SYDVKM. The V segment lost 5 bases and the J segment 5 bases; nucleotides outside the gene matches: 11. CDR3 sequence: CASSVPGQGTGETQYF. As DNA, the CDR3 is TGTGCCAGCAGTGTTCCGGGACAGGGGACGGGGGAGACCCAGTACTTC.

This clone was seen only a few times. Within the sample, other DNA sequences also encode this same CDR3. V is TRBV28 and J is TRBJ1-1; D is perhaps TRBD1 (5 bases). Germline V lookup: CDR1 MDHEN, CDR2 SYDVKM. V dropped 2 bases and J dropped 1 base, with 8 bases sitting between them. This CDR3 is 14 amino acids long. The CDR3: CASSLVQGNTEAFF. The DNA of the CDR3 is TGTGCCAGCAGTTTAGTTCAGGGGAACACTGAAGCTTTCTTT.

The chain combines TRBV5-1 with TRBJ1-1; no firm D call. Trimming removed 4 bases from V and 4 bases from J, with 14 bases in between. Germline assignment: CDR1 SGHRS and CDR2 YFSETQ. The CDR3 is 14 amino acids. The chain's CDR3 is CASSESLVGTEAFF. Written as DNA, the CDR3 is TGCGCCAGCAGCGAAAGCCTCGTCGGCACTGAAGCTTTCTTT.

The V call is TRBV11-1, the J call TRBJ2-1; no clear D. Per the germline V gene, CDR1 is SGHAT and CDR2 is FQDESV (reference sequence). V shed 3 bases and J shed 0 bases, with 12 bases lying between them. The CDR3 runs 16 residues. This CDR3 reads CASSLGRTSSYNEQFF. CDR3 nucleotides: TGTGCCAGCAGCTTGGGCAGAACGAGCTCCTACAATGAGCAGTTCTTC.

The CDR3 nucleotides are TGCAGCGTCCCTGACAGTAACTATGGCTACACCTTC. Its translation: CSVPDSNYGYTF. The rearrangement links TRBV29-1 to TRBJ1-2, with D perhaps TRBD1 (5 bases). Trimming cost V 6 bases and J 1 base, with 9 bases left between them. The CDR3 consists of 12 residues. Germline-derived CDR1 and CDR2 are SQVTM and ANQGSEA.

The chain employs TRBV3-1 (or the pseudogene TRBV3-2) and TRBJ1-1; 8 nucleotides match TRBD1. From germline, CDR1 is LGHDT and CDR2 YNNKEL (reference sequence). The CDR3 is made up of 12 amino acids. V lost 5 bases and J lost 6; bases outside the gene matches: 2. CDR3 nucleotides: TGTGCCAGCAGCGCACAGGGGGCTGAAGCTTTCTTT. It yields the protein CASSAQGAEAFF.

V gene TRBV3-1 (or the pseudogene TRBV3-2) combines with J gene TRBJ1-3; D unresolved. Between the trimmed V and J ends, which lost 4 bases and 4 bases, there was a span of 14 bases. The CDR3 has 15 residues. Germline CDR1 is LGHDT and CDR2 is YNNKEL (reference sequence). The CDR3, as DNA: TGTGCCAGCAGCCGATCCGGGGAGAGAGGAAACACCATATATTTT. Encoded protein: CASSRSGERGNTIYF.

The chain recombines TRBV15 with TRBJ2-5, with a possible D match to TRBD2 (5 bases). The CDR3 runs to 17 residues. The germline gives CDR1 LNHNV, CDR2 YYDKDF (reference sequence). V was clipped by 0 bases and J by 1 base, with 15 bases between them. The CDR3 bases are TGTGCCACCAGCAGAGACCCCCCCCAAGCGGTCCAAGAGACCCAGTACTTC. Translated: CATSRDPPQAVQETQYF.

The V and J genes are TRBV6-2 or TRBV6-3 and TRBJ1-4; 7 nucleotides line up with TRBD1. V trimming: 3 bases; J trimming: 6 bases; junction bases outside the gene matches: 7. Per the germline V gene, CDR1 is MNHEY and CDR2 is SVGEGT. CDR3 size: 15 residues. The CDR3 spells CASSYLDREDEKLFF. The CDR3 DNA sequence: TGTGCCAGCAGTTATCTCGACAGGGAGGATGAAAAACTGTTTTTT.

The gene calls are TRBV6-5 and TRBJ1-1, with D perhaps matching TRBD1 (5 bases). CDR3 length equals 14 residues. Germline loops: CDR1 MNHEY, CDR2 SVGAGI. Trimming took 4 bases from V and 6 from J, leaving 15 bases between them. The CDR3 loop is CASSWTPRIAEAFF. In DNA form, the CDR3 reads TGTGCCAGCAGTTGGACACCCCGCATAGCTGAAGCTTTCTTT.

The rearrangement uses TRBV3-1 (or the pseudogene TRBV3-2) and TRBJ1-4, with 7 bases aligning to TRBD1. This CDR3 is built from 13 residues. CDR1 is LGHDT, CDR2 YNNKEL, per germline (reference sequence). J lost 14 bases, V lost 6 bases, and 12 bases had no gene match. This CDR3 reads CASRGTAAGGLFF. In DNA, the CDR3 is TGTGCCAGCAGAGGGACAGCCGCCGGCGGGCTGTTTTTT.

The rearrangement uses TRBV7-9 and TRBJ2-3; the D is unclear. V lost 5 bases to trimming and J lost 3 bases, with 3 bases between them. The CDR3 consists of 11 residues. Germline V gene sequence: CDR1 SEHNR, CDR2 FQNEAQ (reference sequence). Here the CDR3 DNA reads TGTGCCAGCAGCCCAACAGATACGCAGTATTTT. This gives the protein CASSPTDTQYF.

The chain joins TRBV19 to TRBJ1-1; 7 bases are a match to TRBD1. CDR3 size: 16 residues. Per germline, CDR1 LNHDA and CDR2 SQIVND (reference sequence). The J segment lost 4 bases and the V segment lost 7 bases, leaving 15 bases of the junction unmatched. This CDR3 reads CASTPLGRQGATEAFF. The CDR3 DNA follows: TGTGCCAGTACCCCCCTGGGGAGACAGGGCGCCACTGAAGCTTTCTTT.